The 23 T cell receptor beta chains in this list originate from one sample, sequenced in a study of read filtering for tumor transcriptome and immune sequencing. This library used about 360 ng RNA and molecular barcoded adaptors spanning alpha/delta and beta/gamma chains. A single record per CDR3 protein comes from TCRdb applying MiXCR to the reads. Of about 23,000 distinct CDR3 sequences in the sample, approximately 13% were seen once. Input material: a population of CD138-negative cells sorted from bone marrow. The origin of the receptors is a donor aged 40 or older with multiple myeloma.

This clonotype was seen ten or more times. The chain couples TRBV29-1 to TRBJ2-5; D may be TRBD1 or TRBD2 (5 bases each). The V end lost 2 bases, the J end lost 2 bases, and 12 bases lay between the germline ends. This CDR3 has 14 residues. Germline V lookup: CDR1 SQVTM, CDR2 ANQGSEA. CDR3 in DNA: TGCAGCGTTGAAACATGGGACGGACAAGAGACCCAGTACTTC. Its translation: CSVETWDGQETQYF.

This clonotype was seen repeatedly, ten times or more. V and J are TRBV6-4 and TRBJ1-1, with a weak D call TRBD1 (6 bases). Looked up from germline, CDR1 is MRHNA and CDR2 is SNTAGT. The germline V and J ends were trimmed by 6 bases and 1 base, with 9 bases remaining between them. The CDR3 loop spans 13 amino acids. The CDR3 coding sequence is TGTGCCAGCAGATCGACAGGGAACACTGAAGCTTTCTTT. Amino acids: CASRSTGNTEAFF.

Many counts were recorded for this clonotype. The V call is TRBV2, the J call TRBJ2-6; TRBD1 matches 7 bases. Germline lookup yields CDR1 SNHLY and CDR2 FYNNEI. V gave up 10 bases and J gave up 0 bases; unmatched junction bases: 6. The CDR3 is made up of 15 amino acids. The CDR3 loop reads CAIGTANSGANVLTF. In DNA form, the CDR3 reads TGTGCCATAGGGACAGCAAACTCTGGGGCCAACGTCCTGACTTTC.

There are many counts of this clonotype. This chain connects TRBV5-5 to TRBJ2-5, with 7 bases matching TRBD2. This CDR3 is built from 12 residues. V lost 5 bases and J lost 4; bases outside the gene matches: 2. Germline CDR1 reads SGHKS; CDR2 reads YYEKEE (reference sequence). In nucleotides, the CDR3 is TGTGCCAGCAGGCGGGGGAGAGAGACCCAGTACTTC. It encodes CASRRGRETQYF.

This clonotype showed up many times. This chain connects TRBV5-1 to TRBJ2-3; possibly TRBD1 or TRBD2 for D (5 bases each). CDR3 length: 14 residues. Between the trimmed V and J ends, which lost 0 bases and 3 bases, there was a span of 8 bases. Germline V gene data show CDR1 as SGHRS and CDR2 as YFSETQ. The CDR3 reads CASSLGDLTDTQYF. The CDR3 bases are TGCGCCAGCAGCTTGGGGGACCTGACAGATACGCAGTATTTT.

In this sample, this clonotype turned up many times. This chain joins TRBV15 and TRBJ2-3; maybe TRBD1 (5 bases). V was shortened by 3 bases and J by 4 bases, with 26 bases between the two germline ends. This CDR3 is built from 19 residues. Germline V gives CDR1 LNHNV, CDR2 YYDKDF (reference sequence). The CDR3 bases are TGTGCCACCAGCAGGGAGACAGTTTCGTACGGGCGGCCCGCAGATACGCAGTATTTT. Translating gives CATSRETVSYGRPADTQYF.

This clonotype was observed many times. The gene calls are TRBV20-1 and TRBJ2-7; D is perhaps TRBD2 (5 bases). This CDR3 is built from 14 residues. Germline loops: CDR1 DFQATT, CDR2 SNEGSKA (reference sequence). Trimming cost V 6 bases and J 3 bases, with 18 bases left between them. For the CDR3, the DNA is TGCAGTGCGAGAACCGGAGGAGGAGTCTACGAGCAGTACTTC. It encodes CSARTGGGVYEQYF.

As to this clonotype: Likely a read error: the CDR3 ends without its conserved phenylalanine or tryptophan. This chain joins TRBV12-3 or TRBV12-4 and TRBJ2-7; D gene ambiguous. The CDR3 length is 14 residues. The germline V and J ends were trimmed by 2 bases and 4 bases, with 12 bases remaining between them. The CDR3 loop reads CASSLRHTEYEQYL. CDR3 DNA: TGTGCCAGCAGTTTACGACATACGGAGTACGAGCAGTACCTC.

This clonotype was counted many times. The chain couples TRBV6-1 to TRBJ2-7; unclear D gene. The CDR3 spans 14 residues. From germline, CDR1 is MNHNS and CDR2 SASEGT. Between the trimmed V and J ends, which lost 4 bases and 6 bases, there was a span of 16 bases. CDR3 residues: CASSVTTLVPEQYF. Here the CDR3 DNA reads TGTGCCAGCAGTGTCACGACCCTCGTCCCCGAGCAGTACTTC.

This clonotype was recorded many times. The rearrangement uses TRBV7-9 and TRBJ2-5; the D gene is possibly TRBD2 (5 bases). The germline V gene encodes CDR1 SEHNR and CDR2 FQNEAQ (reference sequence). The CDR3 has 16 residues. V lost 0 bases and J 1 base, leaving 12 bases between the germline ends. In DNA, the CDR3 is TGTGCCAGCAGCTTAGCGGACTCAGGAGGCCAAGAGACCCAGTACTTC. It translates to CASSLADSGGQETQYF.

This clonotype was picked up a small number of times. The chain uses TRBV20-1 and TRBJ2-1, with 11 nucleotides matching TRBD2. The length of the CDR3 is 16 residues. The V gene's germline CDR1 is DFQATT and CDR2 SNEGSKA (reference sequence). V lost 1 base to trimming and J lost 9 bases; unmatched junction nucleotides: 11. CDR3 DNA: TGCAGTGCTAGAGGCAGGGAAACTAGCGGGAGATTTGAGCAGTTCTTC. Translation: CSARGRETSGRFEQFF.

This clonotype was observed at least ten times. CDR3 region: CASSSTGSRYGYTF. In nucleotides, the CDR3 is TGTGCCAGCAGCTCGACAGGGTCCCGCTATGGCTACACCTTC. The J gene is TRBJ1-2, the V gene TRBV7-3; TRBD1 agrees at 7 bases. Germline CDR1 and CDR2: SGHTA and FQGTGA. This CDR3 comprises 14 residues. The junction had 6 bases not matched to a gene; V was cut back by 4 bases and J by 4 bases.

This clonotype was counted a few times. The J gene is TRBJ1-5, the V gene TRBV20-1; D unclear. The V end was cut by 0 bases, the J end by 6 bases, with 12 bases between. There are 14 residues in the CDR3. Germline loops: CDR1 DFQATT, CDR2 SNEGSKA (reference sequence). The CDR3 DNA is TGCAGTGCTAGAGAGCTAGTGGGGATTCAGCCCCAGCATTTT. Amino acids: CSARELVGIQPQHF.

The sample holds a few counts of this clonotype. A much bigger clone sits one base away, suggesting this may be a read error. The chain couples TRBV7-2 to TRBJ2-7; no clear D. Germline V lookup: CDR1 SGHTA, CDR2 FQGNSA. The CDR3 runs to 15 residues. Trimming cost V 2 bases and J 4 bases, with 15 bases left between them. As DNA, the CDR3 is TGTGCCAGCAGCTTATCAAGACATGAATCGTACGAGCAGTACTTC. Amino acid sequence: CASSLSRHESYEQYF.

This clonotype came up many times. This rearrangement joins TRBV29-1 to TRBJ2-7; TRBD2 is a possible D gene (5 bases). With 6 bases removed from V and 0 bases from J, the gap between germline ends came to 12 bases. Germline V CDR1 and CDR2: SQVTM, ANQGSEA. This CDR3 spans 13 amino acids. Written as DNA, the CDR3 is TGCAGCGTCCAGGAGGCCAGCTCCTACGAGCAGTACTTC. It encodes CSVQEASSYEQYF.

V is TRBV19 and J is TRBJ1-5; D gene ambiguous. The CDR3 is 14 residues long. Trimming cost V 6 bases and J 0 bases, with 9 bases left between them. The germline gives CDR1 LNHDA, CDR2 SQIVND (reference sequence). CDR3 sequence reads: CASSWSYSNQPQHF. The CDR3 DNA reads TGTGCCAGTAGCTGGAGTTATAGCAATCAGCCCCAGCATTTT.

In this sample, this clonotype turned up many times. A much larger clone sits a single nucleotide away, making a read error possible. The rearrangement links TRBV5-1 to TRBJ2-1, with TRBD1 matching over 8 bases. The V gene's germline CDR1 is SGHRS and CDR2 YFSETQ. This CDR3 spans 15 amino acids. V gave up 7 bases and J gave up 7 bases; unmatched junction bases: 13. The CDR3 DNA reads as TGCGCCAGCGGCCTGACAGGGGTTGATATGAATGAGCAGTTCTTC. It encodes CASGLTGVDMNEQFF.

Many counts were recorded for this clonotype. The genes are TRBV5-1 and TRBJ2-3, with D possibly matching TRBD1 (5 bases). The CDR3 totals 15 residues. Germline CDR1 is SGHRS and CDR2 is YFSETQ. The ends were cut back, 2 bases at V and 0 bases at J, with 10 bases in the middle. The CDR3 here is CASSLGATSTDTQYF. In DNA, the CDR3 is TGCGCCAGCAGCTTAGGGGCGACTAGCACAGATACGCAGTATTTT.

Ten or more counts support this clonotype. The CDR3, as DNA: TGTGCCACCAGCTTGGGACAGGGGACCCAGTACTTC. This translates into CATSLGQGTQYF. V and J are TRBV28 and TRBJ2-5, with 9 bases matching TRBD1. V trimming: 10 bases; J trimming: 7 bases; junction bases outside the gene matches: 7. CDR1 and CDR2 (germline): MDHEN, SYDVKM. The CDR3 is 12 amino acids.

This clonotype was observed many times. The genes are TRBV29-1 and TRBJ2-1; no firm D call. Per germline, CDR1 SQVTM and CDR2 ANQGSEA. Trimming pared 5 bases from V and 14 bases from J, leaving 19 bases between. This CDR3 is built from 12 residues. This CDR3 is CSVYRVMGSEFF. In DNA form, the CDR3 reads TGCAGCGTTTATAGGGTTATGGGTTCAGAGTTCTTC.

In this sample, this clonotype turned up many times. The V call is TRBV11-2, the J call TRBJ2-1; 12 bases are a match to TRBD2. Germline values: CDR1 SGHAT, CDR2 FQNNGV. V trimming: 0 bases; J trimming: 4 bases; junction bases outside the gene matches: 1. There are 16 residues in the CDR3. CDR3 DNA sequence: TGTGCCAGCAGCTTAGACGGACTAGCGGGATACAATGAGCAGTTCTTC. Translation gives CASSLDGLAGYNEQFF.

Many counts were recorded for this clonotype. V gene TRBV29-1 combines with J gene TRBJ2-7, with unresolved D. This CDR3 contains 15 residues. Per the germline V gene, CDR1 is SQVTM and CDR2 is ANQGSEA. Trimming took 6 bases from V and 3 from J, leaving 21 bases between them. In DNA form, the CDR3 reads TGCAGCGTCCTAAAGGTGGGTGACACCCGCTACGAGCAGTACTTC. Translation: CSVLKVGDTRYEQYF.

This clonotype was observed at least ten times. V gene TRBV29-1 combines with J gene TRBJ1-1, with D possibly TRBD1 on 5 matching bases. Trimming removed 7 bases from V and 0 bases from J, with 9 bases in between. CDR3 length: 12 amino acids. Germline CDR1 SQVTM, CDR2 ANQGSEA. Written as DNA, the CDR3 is TGCAGCGCCGAGGGGCTGAACACTGAAGCTTTCTTT. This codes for CSAEGLNTEAFF.